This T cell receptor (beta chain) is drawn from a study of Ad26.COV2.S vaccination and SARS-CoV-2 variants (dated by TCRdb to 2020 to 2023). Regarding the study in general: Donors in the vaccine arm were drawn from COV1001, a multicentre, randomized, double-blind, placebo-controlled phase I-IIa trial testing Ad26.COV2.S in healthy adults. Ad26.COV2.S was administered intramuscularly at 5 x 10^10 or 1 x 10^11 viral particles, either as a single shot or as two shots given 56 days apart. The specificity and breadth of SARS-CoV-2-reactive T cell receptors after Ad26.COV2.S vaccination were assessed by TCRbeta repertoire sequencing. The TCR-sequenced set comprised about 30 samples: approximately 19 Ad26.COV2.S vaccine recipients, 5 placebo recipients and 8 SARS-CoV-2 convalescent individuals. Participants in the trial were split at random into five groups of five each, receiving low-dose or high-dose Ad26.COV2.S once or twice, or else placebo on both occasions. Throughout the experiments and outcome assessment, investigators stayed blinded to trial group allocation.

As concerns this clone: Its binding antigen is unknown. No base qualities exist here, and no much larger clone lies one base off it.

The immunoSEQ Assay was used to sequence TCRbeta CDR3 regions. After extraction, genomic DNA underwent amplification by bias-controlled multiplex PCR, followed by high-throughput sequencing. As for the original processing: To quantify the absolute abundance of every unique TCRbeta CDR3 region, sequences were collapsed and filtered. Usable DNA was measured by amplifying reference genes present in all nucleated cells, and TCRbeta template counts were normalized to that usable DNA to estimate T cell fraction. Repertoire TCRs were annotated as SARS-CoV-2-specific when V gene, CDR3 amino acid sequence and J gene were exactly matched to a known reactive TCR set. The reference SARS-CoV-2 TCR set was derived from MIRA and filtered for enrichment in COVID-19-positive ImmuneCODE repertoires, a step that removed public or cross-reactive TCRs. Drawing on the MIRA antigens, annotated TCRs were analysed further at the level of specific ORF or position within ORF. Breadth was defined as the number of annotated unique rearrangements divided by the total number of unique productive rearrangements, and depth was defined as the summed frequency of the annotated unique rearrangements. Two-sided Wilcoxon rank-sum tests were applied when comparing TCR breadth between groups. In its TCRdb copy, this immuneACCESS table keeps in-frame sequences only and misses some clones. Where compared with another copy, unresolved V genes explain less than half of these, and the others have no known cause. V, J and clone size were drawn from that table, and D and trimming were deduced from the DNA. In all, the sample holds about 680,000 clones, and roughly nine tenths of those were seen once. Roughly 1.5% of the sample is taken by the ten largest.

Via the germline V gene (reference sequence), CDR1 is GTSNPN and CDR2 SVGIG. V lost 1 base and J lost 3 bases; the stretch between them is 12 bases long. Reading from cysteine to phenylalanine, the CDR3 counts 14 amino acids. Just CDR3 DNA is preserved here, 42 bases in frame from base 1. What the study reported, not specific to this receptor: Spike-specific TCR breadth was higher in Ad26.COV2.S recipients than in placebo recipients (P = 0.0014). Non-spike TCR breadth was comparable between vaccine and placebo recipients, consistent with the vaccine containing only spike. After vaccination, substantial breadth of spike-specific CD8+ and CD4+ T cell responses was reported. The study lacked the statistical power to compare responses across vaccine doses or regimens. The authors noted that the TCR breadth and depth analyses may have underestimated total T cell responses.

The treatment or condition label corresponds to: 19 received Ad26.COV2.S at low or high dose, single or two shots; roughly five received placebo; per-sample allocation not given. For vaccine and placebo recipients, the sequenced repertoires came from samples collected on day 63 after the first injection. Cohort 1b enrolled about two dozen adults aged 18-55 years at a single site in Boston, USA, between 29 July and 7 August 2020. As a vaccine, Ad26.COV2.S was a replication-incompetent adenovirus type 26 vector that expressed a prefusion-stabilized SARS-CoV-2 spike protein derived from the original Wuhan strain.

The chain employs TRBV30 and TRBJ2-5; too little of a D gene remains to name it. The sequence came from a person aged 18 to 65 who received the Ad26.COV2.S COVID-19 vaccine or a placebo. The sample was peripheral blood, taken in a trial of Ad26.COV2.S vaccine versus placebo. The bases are TGTGCCTGGAGTGGTAGTATCCAGAAAGAGACCCAGTACTTC. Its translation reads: CAWSGSIQKETQYF.